This TCR beta chain was retrieved from a study of blood T cells in healthy people across ages. As for the study in general: Capture via template switching afforded approximately one barcoded beta molecule per two T cells.

Extracted total RNA amounted to at least 5.5 micrograms for each sample. Study observations and caveats: Roughly linear declines in TCR beta diversity per million T cells occurred with age. Long-lived donors had more naive CD4+ cells and higher diversity than aged donors.

Using a J-beta primer mix together with a sample-barcoded 5' primer, a second PCR was run for about 7 to 12 cycles. MiXCR, run by TCRdb on the 5' RACE reads, gives a single entry per CDR3 protein. The sample lists hundreds of thousands of distinct CDR3 sequences; 25% to 30% were seen once. About this clonotype: Its target is not known. Mismatch with germline at one junction end may stem from a read error.

The material sequenced was blood. The clonotype comes from a woman aged 80 or over in good health.

The CDR3 protein is CGAFRIENNEQFF. DNA of the CDR3: TGCGGTGCTTTCCGGATCGAGAACAATGAGCAGTTCTTC. This chain links TRBV20-1 with TRBJ2-1; D is unclear. This CDR3 spans 13 amino acids. Germline V lookup: CDR1 DFQATT, CDR2 SNEGSKA (reference sequence).